This T cell receptor (beta chain) came from a study of spatial heterogeneity in lung cancer. Study information: Each unique TCR and UMI combination was seen more than ten times on average in raw reads.

Time point specified: sample taken at primary tumor resection. TCRs were sequenced from unsorted whole RNA of tumor, nontumor lung or PBMC. The cohort: 70 to 85 early-stage, untreated non-small cell lung cancer patients. This clonotype was detected many times. The antigen remains unidentified. Every TCR cDNA molecule carried a tag that served as a unique molecular identifier. In TCRdb, the 5' RACE reads were re-called with MiXCR into one record per CDR3 protein. This table holds tens of thousands of distinct CDR3 sequences, more than 10% found once. The study's findings and limits: Ubiquitous, expanded tumor-derived TCRs were more frequently observed in blood at resection than at follow-up.

The J segment lost 5 bases and the V segment lost 4 bases, leaving 10 bases of the junction unmatched. CDR3 length: 15 residues. CDR1 and CDR2 from the germline V gene are SGHRS and YFSETQ. The TCR comes from a male donor with early-stage non-small cell lung cancer. The chain links TRBV5-1 to TRBJ2-7; 9 positions match TRBD2. The sequenced sample was PBMCs, obtained at surgery. Here the CDR3 reads CASSQGTSSSHEQYF. In nucleotides, the CDR3 is TGCGCCAGCAGCCAAGGGACTAGCAGTTCCCACGAGCAGTACTTC.